This T cell receptor beta chain is from a study of tumor-infiltrating lymphocytes in localized non-small cell lung cancer. Notes on the study in general: Different pieces of the same tissue were used for each assay.

This CDR3 is 17 amino acids long. Trimming shortened V by 5 bases and J by 4 bases, and 21 bases separated the two germline ends. Germline CDR1 is LGHNA and CDR2 is YNFKEQ. The table came from immunoSEQ multiplex PCR; TCRdb's copy has only in-frame clones and leaves some out. Among about 16,000 clones listed, over 70% were seen once. As for this clone: The target antigen is unknown.

The source of this sequence is a human donor with non-small cell lung cancer. The rearrangement links TRBV4-2 to TRBJ1-5, with D perhaps matching TRBD1 (5 bases). Input material: lung tumor tissue. The CDR3 nucleotides read TGTGCCAGCAGCTTGGCCCAGGGAATTGTAGGGAATCAGCCCCAGCATTTT. Translation: CASSLAQGIVGNQPQHF.